One sample yielded the 10 T cell receptor beta chains listed below, sequenced in a study of blood T cell repertoires in COVID-19. Assay used: immunoSEQ multiplex PCR; TCRdb lists only in-frame clones, some missing. The data contain about 170,000 clones, more than 70% of them singletons. The sequenced sample was PBMCs or T cells enriched from blood (not recorded which). These receptors all stem from a woman aged 50 to 60 in a cohort exposed to, infected with or recovered from COVID-19 (not recorded which).

This clone was counted between two and nine times. This chain links TRBV24-1 with TRBJ1-5, with TRBD1 matching over 7 bases. V lost 2 bases and J lost 6; bases outside the gene matches: 6. Germline CDR1 KGHDR, CDR2 SFDVKD. The CDR3 loop spans 15 amino acids. The CDR3 nucleotides read TGTGCCACCAGTGATTCGAGACAGGGAGGTCAGCCCCAGCATTTT. This codes for CATSDSRQGGQPQHF.

This sequence joins TRBV27 and TRBJ2-7; 7 bases fit TRBD1. V dropped 7 bases and J dropped 2; count of bases not matched to a gene: 8. The CDR3 sequence is 14 residues long. In germline, CDR1 is MNHEY, CDR2 SMNVEV (reference sequence). The chain's CDR3 is CASNPTGPTYEQYF. The CDR3 bases are TGTGCCAGCAATCCGACAGGGCCTACCTACGAGCAGTACTTC.

V usage is TRBV5-1 and J usage is TRBJ2-3; the D gene is possibly TRBD2 (6 bases). Trimming removed 4 bases from V and 5 bases from J, with 17 bases in between. Germline V CDR1 and CDR2: SGHRS, YFSETQ. There are 15 residues in the CDR3. CDR3: CASSPFGGAGDTQYF. CDR3 nucleotide sequence: TGCGCCAGCAGCCCCTTCGGAGGGGCGGGAGATACGCAGTATTTT.

The V call is TRBV7-2, the J call TRBJ2-7; a possible D gene is TRBD2 (6 bases). The CDR3 has 15 residues. The germline gives CDR1 SGHTA, CDR2 FQGNSA. Trimming removed 4 bases at V and 2 bases at J, with 15 bases between. The DNA of the CDR3 is TGTGCCAGCAGCTCTCCGAGCGGGTTTCCCTACGAGCAGTACTTC. Residues: CASSSPSGFPYEQYF.

The chain links TRBV5-4 to TRBJ1-1; weak D call: TRBD1 (5 bases). The length of the CDR3 is 16 residues. Looked up from germline, CDR1 is SGHNT and CDR2 is YYREEE (reference sequence). V lost 0 bases and J lost 3, with 15 bases in between. CDR3 protein: CASSLGSGGSDTEAFF. CDR3 coding DNA: TGTGCCAGCAGCTTGGGGTCGGGGGGTTCGGACACTGAAGCTTTCTTT.

The chain uses TRBV2 and TRBJ2-7, with 7 bases identical to TRBD1. Germline V gene sequence: CDR1 SNHLY, CDR2 FYNNEI. The CDR3 has 14 amino acids. Trimming took 4 bases from V and 4 from J; bases not matched to a gene: 7. The CDR3 DNA follows: TGTGCCAGCAGTGGTCCAGGACAGGCGTACGAGCAGTACTTC. It encodes CASSGPGQAYEQYF. Variable domain in full (rest from reference TRBV2 and TRBJ2-7): EPEVTQTPSHQVTQMGQEVILRCVPISNHLYFYWYRQILGQKVEFLVSFYNNEISEKSEIFDDQFSVERPDGSNFTLKIRSTKLEDSAMYFCASSGPGQAYEQYFGPGTRLTVT.

This clone was detected only once. This rearrangement joins TRBV28 to TRBJ1-2; D might be TRBD1 (6 bases). Trimming took 5 bases from V and 7 from J, leaving 17 bases between them. Per germline, CDR1 MDHEN and CDR2 SYDVKM. This CDR3 has 14 amino acids. This CDR3 reads CASSNPQGRSGYTF. Written as DNA, the CDR3 is TGTGCCAGCAGTAACCCACAGGGTCGGTCTGGCTACACCTTC.

V is TRBV7-2 and J is TRBJ2-7, with 10 bases identical to TRBD2. Germline CDR1 SGHTA, CDR2 FQGNSA. Losses at the gene ends were 0 bases for V and 1 base for J; bases not matched to a gene: 0. There are 15 residues in the CDR3. CDR3 in DNA: TGTGCCAGCAGCTTAGCTAGCGGGGGGTCCTACGAGCAGTACTTC. Protein product: CASSLASGGSYEQYF.

This sequence joins TRBV28 and TRBJ2-5, with D perhaps matching TRBD1 (6 bases). Deletions cut 2 bases from V and 3 bases from J, with 13 bases between. CDR3 length: 15 residues. Germline V gene sequence: CDR1 MDHEN, CDR2 SYDVKM. The CDR3 region has the DNA TGTGCCAGCAGTTTAGGGCCACAGGGAAAAGAGACCCAGTACTTC. This codes for CASSLGPQGKETQYF.

CDR3 loop: CASSLYTDRWNQPQHF. For the CDR3, the DNA is TGTGCCAGCAGCTTATATACGGACAGGTGGAATCAGCCCCAGCATTTT. The chain couples TRBV7-8 to TRBJ1-5; 7 nucleotides align to TRBD1. The CDR3 length is 16 residues. Losses at the gene ends were 2 bases for V and 4 bases for J; bases not matched to a gene: 8. Germline assignment: CDR1 SGHVS and CDR2 FQNEAQ.